There are many counts of the clone carrying this T cell receptor (beta chain). KT2, a clone with a known TCR, was spiked into unfractionated PBMC. Each cDNA got a UMI-containing oligo ligated at its 3' end. First-round PCR used around 4 cycles and beta primers RC1.1 and RC1.2 covering TRBC1 and TRBC2. Each CDR3 protein is one row after TCRdb ran MiXCR on the UMI-ligation and nested PCR reads. This table has 25,000 to 40,000 distinct CDR3 sequences, about 9.3% appearing once. The data are from a study of quantifying T cell responses using KT2 cells. Study-wide background: cDNA was made from DNase-treated RNA using alpha and beta constant primers. The T4 ligation step was estimated to exceed 8.5% efficiency under optimum conditions.

Germline V gives CDR1 SQVTM, CDR2 ANQGSEA. The CDR3 has 14 residues. This chain links TRBV29-1 with TRBJ1-1; TRBD1 matches at 10 bases. The origin of this receptor is a human donor. The source material was PBMCs spiked with cells of the T cell clone KT2. The CDR3 DNA reads TGCAGTGTCCTGGGACAGGGGAGTTTAACTGAAGCTTTCTTT. Protein: CSVLGQGSLTEAFF. The full variable domain, completed using reference TRBV29-1 and TRBJ1-1, is SAVISQKPSRDICQRGTSLTIQCQVDSQVTMMFWYRQQPGQSLTLIATANQGSEATYESGFVIDKFPISRPNLTFSTLTVSNMSPEDSSIYLCSVLGQGSLTEAFFGQGTRLTVV.